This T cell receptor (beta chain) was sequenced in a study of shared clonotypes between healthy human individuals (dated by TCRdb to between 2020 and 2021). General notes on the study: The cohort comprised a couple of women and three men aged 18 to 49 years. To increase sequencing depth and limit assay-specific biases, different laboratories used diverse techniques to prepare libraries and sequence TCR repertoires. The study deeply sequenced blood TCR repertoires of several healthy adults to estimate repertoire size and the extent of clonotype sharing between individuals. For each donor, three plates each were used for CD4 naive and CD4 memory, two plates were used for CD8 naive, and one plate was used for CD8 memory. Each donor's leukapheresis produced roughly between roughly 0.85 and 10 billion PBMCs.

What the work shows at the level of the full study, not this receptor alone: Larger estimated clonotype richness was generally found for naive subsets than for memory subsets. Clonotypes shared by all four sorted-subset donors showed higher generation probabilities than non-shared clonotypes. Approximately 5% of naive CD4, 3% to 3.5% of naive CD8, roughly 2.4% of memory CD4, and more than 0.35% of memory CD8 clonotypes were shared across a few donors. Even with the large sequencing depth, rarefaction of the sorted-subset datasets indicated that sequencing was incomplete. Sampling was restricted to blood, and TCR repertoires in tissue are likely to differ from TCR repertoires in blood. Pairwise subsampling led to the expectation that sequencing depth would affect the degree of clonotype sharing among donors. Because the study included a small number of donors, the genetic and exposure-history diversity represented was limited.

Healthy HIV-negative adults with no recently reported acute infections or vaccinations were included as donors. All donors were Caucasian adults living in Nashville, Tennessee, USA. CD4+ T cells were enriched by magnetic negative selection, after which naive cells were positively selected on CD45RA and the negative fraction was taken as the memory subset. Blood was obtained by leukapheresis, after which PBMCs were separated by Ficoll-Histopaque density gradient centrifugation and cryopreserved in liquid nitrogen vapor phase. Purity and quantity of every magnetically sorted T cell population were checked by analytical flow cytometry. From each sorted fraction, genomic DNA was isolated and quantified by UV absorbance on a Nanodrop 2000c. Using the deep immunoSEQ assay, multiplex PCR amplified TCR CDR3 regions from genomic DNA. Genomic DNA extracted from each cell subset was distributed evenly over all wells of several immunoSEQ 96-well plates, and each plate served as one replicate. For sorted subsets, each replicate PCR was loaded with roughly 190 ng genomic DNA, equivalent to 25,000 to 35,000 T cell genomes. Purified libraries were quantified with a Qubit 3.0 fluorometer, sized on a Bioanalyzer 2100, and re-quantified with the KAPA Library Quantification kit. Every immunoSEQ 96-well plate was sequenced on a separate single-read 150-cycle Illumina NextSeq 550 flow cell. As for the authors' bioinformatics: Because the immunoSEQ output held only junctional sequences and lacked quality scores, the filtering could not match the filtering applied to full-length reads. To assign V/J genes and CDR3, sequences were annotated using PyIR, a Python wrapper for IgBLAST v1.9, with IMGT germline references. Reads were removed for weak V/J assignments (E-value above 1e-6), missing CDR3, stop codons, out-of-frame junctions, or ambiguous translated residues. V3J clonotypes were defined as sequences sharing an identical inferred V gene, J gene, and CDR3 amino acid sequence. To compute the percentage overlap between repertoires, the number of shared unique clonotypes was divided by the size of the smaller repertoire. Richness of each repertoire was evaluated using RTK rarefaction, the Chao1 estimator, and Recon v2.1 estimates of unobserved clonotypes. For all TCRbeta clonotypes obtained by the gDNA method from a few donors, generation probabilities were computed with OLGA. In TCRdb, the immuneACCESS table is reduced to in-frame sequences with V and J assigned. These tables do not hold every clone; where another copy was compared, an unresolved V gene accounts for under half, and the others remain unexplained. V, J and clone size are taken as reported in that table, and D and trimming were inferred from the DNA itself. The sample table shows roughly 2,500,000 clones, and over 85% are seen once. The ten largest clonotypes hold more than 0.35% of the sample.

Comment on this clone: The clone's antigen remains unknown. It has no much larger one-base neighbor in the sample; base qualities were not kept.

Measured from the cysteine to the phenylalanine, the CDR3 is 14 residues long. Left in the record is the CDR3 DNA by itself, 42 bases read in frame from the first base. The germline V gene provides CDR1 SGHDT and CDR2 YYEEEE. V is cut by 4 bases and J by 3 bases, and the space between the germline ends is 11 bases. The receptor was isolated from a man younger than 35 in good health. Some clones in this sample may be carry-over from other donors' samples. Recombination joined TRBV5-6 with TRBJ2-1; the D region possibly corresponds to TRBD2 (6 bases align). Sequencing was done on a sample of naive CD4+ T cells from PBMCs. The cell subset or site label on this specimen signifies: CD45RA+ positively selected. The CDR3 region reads CASSREKGYNEQFF. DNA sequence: TGTGCCAGCAGCCGGGAGAAGGGCTACAATGAGCAGTTCTTC.